The present entry profiles one T cell receptor beta chain with its context. This entry belongs to a study of blood T cell repertoires in COVID-19. The assay was immunoSEQ multiplex PCR, and TCRdb's table has in-frame clones only and misses some. This sample has hundreds of thousands of clones, with about 94% found just once. Sequencing was carried out using peripheral blood. This clonotype originated in a man between 60 and 75 years old with COVID-19, enrolled during active disease.

The DNA of the CDR3 is TGTGCCAGTAAGCGACAGGAGGCCACTGAAGCTTTCTTT. Translating gives CASKRQEATEAFF. This sequence joins TRBV19 and TRBJ1-1; TRBD1 might be the D (6 bases). Germline V lookup: CDR1 LNHDA, CDR2 SQIVND (reference sequence). Trimming pared 7 bases from V and 4 bases from J, leaving 13 bases between. This CDR3 is 13 amino acids long.